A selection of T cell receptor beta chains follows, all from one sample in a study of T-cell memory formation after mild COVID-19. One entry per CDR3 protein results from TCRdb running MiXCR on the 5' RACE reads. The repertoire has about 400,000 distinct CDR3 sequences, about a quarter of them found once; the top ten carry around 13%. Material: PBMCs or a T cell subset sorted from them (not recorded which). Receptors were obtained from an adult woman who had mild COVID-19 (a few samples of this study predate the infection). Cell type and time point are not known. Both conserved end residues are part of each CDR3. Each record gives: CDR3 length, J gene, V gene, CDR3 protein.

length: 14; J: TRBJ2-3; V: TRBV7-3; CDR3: CASSLTSSTDTQYF
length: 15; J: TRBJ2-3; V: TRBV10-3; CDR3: CAISEETSGSDTQYF
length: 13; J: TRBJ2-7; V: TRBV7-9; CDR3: CASSLEGQYEQYF
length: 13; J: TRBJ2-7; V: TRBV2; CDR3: CASRLGGSYEQYF
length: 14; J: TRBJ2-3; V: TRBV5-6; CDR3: CASSPVWSTDTQYF
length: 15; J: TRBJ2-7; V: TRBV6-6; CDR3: CASSYSSGRSDEQYF
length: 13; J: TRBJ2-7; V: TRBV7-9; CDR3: CASSFPEEGWEYF
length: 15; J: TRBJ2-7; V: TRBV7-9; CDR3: CASTASPSGYYEQYF
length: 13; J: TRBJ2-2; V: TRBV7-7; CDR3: CASSDKSTGELFF
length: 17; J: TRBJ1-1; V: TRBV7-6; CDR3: CASSLGPGQGWVTEAFF
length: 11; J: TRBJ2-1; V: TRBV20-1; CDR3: CSAGILHEQFF
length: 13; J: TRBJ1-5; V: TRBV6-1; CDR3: CASSEWGVVAQHF
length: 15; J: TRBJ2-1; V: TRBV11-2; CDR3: CASSPTSGASNEQFF
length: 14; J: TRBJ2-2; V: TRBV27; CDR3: CASSWGADTGELFF
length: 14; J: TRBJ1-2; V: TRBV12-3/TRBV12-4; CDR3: CASSLVQGIYGYTF
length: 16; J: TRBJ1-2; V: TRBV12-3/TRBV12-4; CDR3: CASSSPPEGANYGYTF
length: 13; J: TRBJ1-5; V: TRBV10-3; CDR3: CAISDREGQPQHF
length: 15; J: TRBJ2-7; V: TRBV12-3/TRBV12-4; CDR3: CASRPTGTGIYEQYF
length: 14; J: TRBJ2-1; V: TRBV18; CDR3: CASSPQGGWNEQFF
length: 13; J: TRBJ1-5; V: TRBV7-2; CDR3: CASSDRVNQPQHF
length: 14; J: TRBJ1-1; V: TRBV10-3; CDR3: CAISFSHRAPEAFF
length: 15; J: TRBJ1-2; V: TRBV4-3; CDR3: CASTPVGGADYGYTF
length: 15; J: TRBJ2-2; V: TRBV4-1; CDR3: CASIPYPRASGELFF
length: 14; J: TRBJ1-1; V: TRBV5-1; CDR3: CASSSRGSDTEAFF
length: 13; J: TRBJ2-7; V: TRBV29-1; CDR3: CSVGTPPFYEQYF
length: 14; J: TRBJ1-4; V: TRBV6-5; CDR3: CASSWEGPGGKLFF
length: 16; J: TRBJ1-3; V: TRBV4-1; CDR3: CASSPGTGRTGNTIYF
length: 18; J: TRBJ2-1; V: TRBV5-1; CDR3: CASSRGRQTQLRADEQFF
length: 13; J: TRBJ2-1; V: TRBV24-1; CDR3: CATSDFDGHEQFF
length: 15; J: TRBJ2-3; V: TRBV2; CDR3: CASSYGQGFADTQYF